This TCR beta chain was captured in a study of cytomegalovirus exposure and HLA in healthy donors. Study details: From about 179 million T cells, an earlier analysis saw approximately 110 million unique TCR beta sequences. Study results and caveats: Across HLA loci, a later analysis found differing TCR association rates, with DRB1 most and HLA-C fewest. From TCR beta sequences, most subjects' HLA-A and HLA-B alleles were reportedly predicted accurately.

PCR amplification relied on 60 Vbeta primers (plus 13 Jbeta primers). Libraries were prepared by immunoSEQ multiplex PCR; TCRdb keeps only in-frame clonotypes and omits some of them. The data hold approximately 120,000 clones, with around 80% observed a single time. This clone occurred a few times. Its antigen remains unknown. Material: PBMCs. The sequence derives from a woman in her 30s in good health and CMV-seronegative.

CDR3 amino acids: CASIRTSGGVDNEQFF. The CDR3 DNA follows: TGTGCCAGTATTCGAACTAGCGGCGGAGTCGACAATGAGCAGTTCTTC. The gene calls are TRBV19 and TRBJ2-1; 8 bases line up with TRBD2. The CDR3 runs to 16 residues. CDR1 and CDR2 (germline): LNHDA, SQIVND (reference sequence). The J segment lost 5 bases and the V segment lost 7 bases, leaving 13 bases of the junction unmatched.